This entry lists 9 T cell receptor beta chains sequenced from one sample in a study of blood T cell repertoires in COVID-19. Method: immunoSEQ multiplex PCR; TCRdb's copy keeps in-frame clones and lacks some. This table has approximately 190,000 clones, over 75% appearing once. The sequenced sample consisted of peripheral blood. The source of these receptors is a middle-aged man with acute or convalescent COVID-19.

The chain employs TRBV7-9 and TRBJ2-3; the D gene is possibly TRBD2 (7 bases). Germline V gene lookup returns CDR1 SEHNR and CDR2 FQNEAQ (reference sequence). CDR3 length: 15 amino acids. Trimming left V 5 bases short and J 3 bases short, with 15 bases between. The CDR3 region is CASSTRGGETDTQYF. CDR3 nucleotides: TGTGCCAGCAGCACTAGGGGGGGAGAGACAGATACGCAGTATTTT.

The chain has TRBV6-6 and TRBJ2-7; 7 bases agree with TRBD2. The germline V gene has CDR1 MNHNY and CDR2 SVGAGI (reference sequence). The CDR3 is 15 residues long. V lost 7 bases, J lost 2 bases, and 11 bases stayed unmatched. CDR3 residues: CASNRGRGSTYEQYF. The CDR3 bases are TGTGCCAGCAATCGAGGGAGGGGATCAACCTACGAGCAGTACTTC.

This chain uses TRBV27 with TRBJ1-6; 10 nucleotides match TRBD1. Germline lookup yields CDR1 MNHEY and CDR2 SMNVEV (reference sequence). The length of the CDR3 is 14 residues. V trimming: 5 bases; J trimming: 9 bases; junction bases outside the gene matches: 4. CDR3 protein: CASSRGQGVSPLHF. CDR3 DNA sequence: TGTGCCAGCAGTAGAGGACAGGGGGTTTCACCCCTCCACTTT.

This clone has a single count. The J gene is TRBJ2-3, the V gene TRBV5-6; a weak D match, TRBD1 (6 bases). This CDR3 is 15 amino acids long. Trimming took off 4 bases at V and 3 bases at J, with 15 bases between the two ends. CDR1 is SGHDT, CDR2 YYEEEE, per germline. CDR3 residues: CASSPAQGPTDTQYF. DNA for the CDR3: TGTGCCAGCAGCCCGGCCCAGGGGCCTACAGATACGCAGTATTTT.

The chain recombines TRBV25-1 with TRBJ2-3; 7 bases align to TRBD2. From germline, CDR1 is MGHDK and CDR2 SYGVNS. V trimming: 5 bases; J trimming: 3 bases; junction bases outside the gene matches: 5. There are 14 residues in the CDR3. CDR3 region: CASSSSGSTDTQYF. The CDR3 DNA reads TGTGCCAGCAGTTCTAGCGGATCGACAGATACGCAGTATTTT.

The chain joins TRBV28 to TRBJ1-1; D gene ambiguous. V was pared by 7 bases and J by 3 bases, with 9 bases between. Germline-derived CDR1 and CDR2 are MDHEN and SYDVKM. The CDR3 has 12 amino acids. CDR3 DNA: TGTGCCAGCACCTTGGCCTACACTGAAGCTTTCTTT. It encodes CASTLAYTEAFF.

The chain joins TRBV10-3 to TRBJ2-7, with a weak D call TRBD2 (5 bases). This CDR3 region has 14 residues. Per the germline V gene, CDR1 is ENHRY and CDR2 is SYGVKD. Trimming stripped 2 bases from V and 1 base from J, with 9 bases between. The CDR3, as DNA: TGTGCCATCAGTGAGGGACTTCCGTCCTACGAGCAGTACTTC. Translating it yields CAISEGLPSYEQYF.

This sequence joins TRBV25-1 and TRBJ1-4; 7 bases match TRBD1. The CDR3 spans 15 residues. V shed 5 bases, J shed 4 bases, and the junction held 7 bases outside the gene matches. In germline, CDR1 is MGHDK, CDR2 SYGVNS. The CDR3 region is CASSPWGTVNEKLFF. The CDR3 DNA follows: TGTGCCAGCAGTCCCTGGGGGACAGTTAATGAAAAACTGTTTTTT.

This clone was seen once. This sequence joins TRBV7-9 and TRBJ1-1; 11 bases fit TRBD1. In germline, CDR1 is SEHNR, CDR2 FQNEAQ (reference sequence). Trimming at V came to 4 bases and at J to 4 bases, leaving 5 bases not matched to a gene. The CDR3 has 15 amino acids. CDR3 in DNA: TGTGCCAGCAGCTCGGACAGGGGGCCAGTCACTGAAGCTTTCTTT. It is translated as CASSSDRGPVTEAFF.